Presented here are 27 T cell receptor beta chains from one specimen sequenced in a study of OX40 agonist ivuxolimab in advanced cancers. The method was the immunoSEQ multiplex PCR assay. In its TCRdb copy, this immuneACCESS table keeps in-frame sequences only and misses some clones. Where compared with another copy, unresolved V genes explain less than half of these, and the others have no known cause. The sample table holds 80,000 or so clones, of which about 92% were seen once. The top ten clones comprise approximately 15% of the sample. Sample: CD4+ or CD8+ T cells sorted from blood, taken in a trial of the OX40 agonist ivuxolimab. The receptor source for this set is an adult with an advanced solid tumor such as melanoma, head and neck, liver or kidney cancer.

J is TRBJ1-2 and V is TRBV28, with D unclear. Germline lookup yields CDR1 MDHEN and CDR2 SYDVKM. The CDR3 runs 12 residues. Trimming left V 8 bases short and J 4 bases short, with 11 bases between. The CDR3 DNA is TGTGCCAGCTCTCCCGACCCCTATGGCTACACCTTC. Translation: CASSPDPYGYTF.

The J gene is TRBJ1-5, the V gene TRBV4-1; 8 nucleotides match TRBD1. CDR3 size: 15 residues. V was pared by 1 base and J by 2 bases, with 1 base of the junction left unmatched. Germline assignment: CDR1 MGHRA and CDR2 YSYEKL. The CDR3 region has the DNA TGCGCCAGCAGCCAAGTGGGACAGGGCAATCAGCCCCAGCATTTT. Amino acid sequence: CASSQVGQGNQPQHF.

The chain joins TRBV5-1 to TRBJ2-1; unclear D gene. The length of the CDR3 is 14 residues. Germline CDR1 reads SGHRS; CDR2 reads YFSETQ. V was trimmed by 1 base and J by 8 bases, leaving 13 bases between them. This CDR3 is CASSLFRETDEQFF. CDR3 in DNA: TGCGCCAGCAGCTTGTTCCGCGAGACGGATGAGCAGTTCTTC.

This chain joins TRBV7-9 and TRBJ2-3; 13 positions match TRBD2. This CDR3 is built from 15 residues. The V gene end was trimmed by 6 bases and the J gene end by 6 bases; junction bases not matched to a gene: 6. CDR1 is SEHNR, CDR2 FQNEAQ, per germline (reference sequence). The CDR3 sequence: CASSPTSGGWDTQYF. CDR3 in DNA: TGTGCCAGCAGTCCGACTAGCGGGGGGTGGGATACGCAGTATTTT.

This chain links TRBV4-1 with TRBJ1-2; the D gene is possibly TRBD1 (6 bases). V lost 0 bases and J lost 6, with 23 bases in between. This CDR3 has 18 residues. Germline CDR1 is MGHRA and CDR2 is YSYEKL. The CDR3 is CASSQDLSPRGRKNGYTF. The DNA of the CDR3 is TGCGCCAGCAGCCAAGATCTATCCCCCAGGGGACGTAAGAATGGCTACACCTTC.

The chain recombines TRBV4-1 with TRBJ2-3; the D gene is possibly TRBD2 (6 bases). V was shortened by 3 bases and J by 6 bases, with 16 bases between the two germline ends. Germline V lookup: CDR1 MGHRA, CDR2 YSYEKL. This CDR3 contains 15 residues. The CDR3 sequence is CASSHIETSRDTQYF. The CDR3 DNA reads TGCGCCAGCAGCCATATCGAGACTAGTAGGGATACGCAGTATTTT.

The chain has TRBV7-6 and TRBJ2-7; D is perhaps TRBD2 (5 bases). V lost 4 bases and J lost 6, with 16 bases in between. Germline V gene lookup returns CDR1 SGHVS and CDR2 FNYEAQ. This CDR3 comprises 14 residues. This CDR3 is CASSWGEGPREQYF. The CDR3 bases are TGTGCCAGCAGCTGGGGAGAGGGTCCACGCGAGCAGTACTTC.

Only one count was recorded for this clone. This chain uses TRBV4-3 with TRBJ1-3; tentatively, D is TRBD1 (5 bases). Per germline, CDR1 LGHNA and CDR2 YSLEER. This CDR3 contains 16 residues. V gave up 1 base and J gave up 4 bases, with 14 bases separating them. Here the CDR3 DNA reads TGCGCCAGCAGCCAAGGTCTATCAGGGTACGGAAACACCATATATTTT. Its translation is CASSQGLSGYGNTIYF.

The rearrangement uses TRBV28 and TRBJ1-1; D is ambiguous. The length of the CDR3 is 14 residues. Trimming stripped 7 bases from V and 7 bases from J, with 19 bases between. From germline, CDR1 is MDHEN and CDR2 SYDVKM. The CDR3 coding sequence is TGTGCCAGCAAGGGAACCCTTATAGCTGGTGAAGCTTTCTTT. This codes for CASKGTLIAGEAFF. Full variable domain (remainder filled in from reference TRBV28 and TRBJ1-1): DVKVTQSSRYLVKRTGEKVFLECVQDMDHENMFWYRQDPGLGLRLIYFSYDVKMKEKGDIPEGYSVSREKKERFSLILESASTNQTSMYLCASKGTLIAGEAFFGQGTRLTVV.

The chain uses TRBV19 and TRBJ1-5; D gene uncertain. V was trimmed by 5 bases and J by 0 bases, leaving 11 bases between them. CDR3 length: 15 residues. Germline assignment: CDR1 LNHDA and CDR2 SQIVND (reference sequence). The CDR3 loop reads CASSPSDYSNQPQHF. In nucleotides, the CDR3 is TGTGCCAGTAGTCCCTCAGACTATAGCAATCAGCCCCAGCATTTT.

The chain is built from TRBV4-1 and TRBJ2-7, with 7 positions matching TRBD1. The germline CDR1 and CDR2 sequences are MGHRA and YSYEKL. Unmatched junction bases numbered 7, after V lost 2 bases and J lost 3 bases. There are 15 residues in the CDR3. The CDR3 region has the DNA TGCGCCAGCAGCCAAAAGGAGACAGGGAGCTACGAGCAGTACTTC. As protein: CASSQKETGSYEQYF.

J is TRBJ2-1 and V is TRBV7-9; 10 bases agree with TRBD1. V lost 5 bases and J lost 4; bases outside the gene matches: 8. This CDR3 contains 16 residues. Germline V CDR1 and CDR2: SEHNR, FQNEAQ (reference sequence). Here the CDR3 reads CASSVGTGVGYNEQFF. The CDR3 nucleotides read TGTGCCAGCAGCGTTGGGACAGGGGTGGGTTACAATGAGCAGTTCTTC.

The chain joins TRBV7-3 to TRBJ2-7, with a possible D match to TRBD1 (5 bases). This CDR3 comprises 13 residues. Deletions cut 5 bases from V and 7 bases from J, with 15 bases between. Germline CDR1 and CDR2: SGHTA and FQGTGA. CDR3 in DNA: TGTGCCAGCAGCGAGACACCAGGGTGGGAGCAGTACTTC. This translates into CASSETPGWEQYF.

CDR3 nucleotides: TGTGCCAGCAGTTACTCGATTGGCGGGCACTACAATGAGCAGTTCTTC. Residues: CASSYSIGGHYNEQFF. V gene TRBV6-6 combines with J gene TRBJ2-1; D might be TRBD2 (5 bases). The CDR3 contains 16 residues. CDR1 MNHNY and CDR2 SVGAGI come from the germline V gene (reference sequence). Trimming pared 0 bases from V and 3 bases from J, leaving 12 bases between.

V gene TRBV15 combines with J gene TRBJ1-1, with D unclear. In germline, CDR1 is LNHNV, CDR2 YYDKDF (reference sequence). V lost 0 bases and J 3 bases, leaving 17 bases between the germline ends. This CDR3 is 17 amino acids long. In nucleotides, the CDR3 is TGTGCCACCAGCAGAGACCCTCGCCGCCGTAGGGACACTGAAGCTTTCTTT. Its translation is CATSRDPRRRRDTEAFF.

The chain links TRBV6-5 to TRBJ2-1, with TRBD1 matching 8 bases. CDR1 is MNHEY and CDR2 is SVGAGI in the germline V gene. Unmatched junction bases numbered 2, after V lost 5 bases and J lost 8 bases. This CDR3 comprises 12 residues. For the CDR3, the DNA is TGTGCCAGCAGTCAACAGGGGGATGAGCAGTTCTTC. Its protein product is CASSQQGDEQFF.

The CDR3 sequence: CASSSQSSRGEKLFF. The CDR3 nucleotides read TGTGCCAGCAGTTCTCAGTCCTCCCGAGGTGAAAAACTGTTTTTT. The chain carries TRBV6-6 and TRBJ1-4; D is uncertain. The V gene lost 4 bases and the J gene lost 7 bases, with 16 bases spanning the gap. The length of the CDR3 is 15 residues. The V gene's germline CDR1 is MNHNY and CDR2 SVGAGI (reference sequence).

This chain uses TRBV6-6 with TRBJ2-7; perhaps TRBD2 as D (5 bases). This CDR3 is 15 amino acids long. With 8 bases removed from V and 0 bases from J, the gap between germline ends came to 17 bases. Germline CDR1 and CDR2: MNHNY and SVGAGI (reference sequence). CDR3 bases: TGTGCCAGCCAGAGCGGTCAGGCGATCTCCTACGAGCAGTACTTC. Amino acid sequence: CASQSGQAISYEQYF.

The V gene is TRBV5-6, the J gene TRBJ1-1; D ambiguous. With 4 bases removed from V and 4 bases from J, the gap between germline ends came to 8 bases. The germline gives CDR1 SGHDT, CDR2 YYEEEE. The CDR3 runs to 12 residues. The CDR3 nucleotides are TGTGCCAGCAGCCCTGGTAGCACTGAAGCTTTCTTT. It yields the protein CASSPGSTEAFF.

The genes are TRBV19 and TRBJ2-5; D remains unclear. The length of the CDR3 is 13 residues. Germline CDR1 LNHDA, CDR2 SQIVND (reference sequence). V gave up 3 bases and J gave up 2 bases, with 7 bases separating them. CDR3 nucleotide sequence: TGTGCCAGTAGTATCTCTCCTCAAGAGACCCAGTACTTC. Residues: CASSISPQETQYF.

For this clone: Relative to the germline gene, one junction end is altered; a read error may explain this. The genes are TRBV19 and TRBJ1-1; D is undetermined. Germline V CDR1 and CDR2: LNHDA, SQIVND (reference sequence). This CDR3 is built from 14 residues. CDR3 region: CASSIYPRHLGLVF. The CDR3 DNA is TGTGCCAGTAGTATTTATCCCAGGCACCTTGGGTTAGTCTTT.

This chain connects TRBV4-1 to TRBJ1-6, with D tentatively TRBD1 (6 bases). Germline V gene lookup returns CDR1 MGHRA and CDR2 YSYEKL. The V end was cut by 4 bases, the J end by 7 bases, with 17 bases between. The CDR3 has 16 residues. For the CDR3, the DNA is TGCGCCAGCAGCCCCAAGGCGGGGGCGAGGAATTCACCCCTCCACTTT. Translation: CASSPKAGARNSPLHF.

The chain uses TRBV13 and TRBJ2-7; TRBD1 matches 7 bases. The CDR3 contains 16 residues. Germline trimming cut 4 bases from V and 0 bases from J; bases unmatched to any gene: 9. Germline V CDR1 and CDR2: PRHDT, FYEKMQ (reference sequence). CDR3 bases: TGTGCCAGCAGCTCCTCTCCCGGGACAGTCTCCTACGAGCAGTACTTC. This sequence encodes CASSSSPGTVSYEQYF.

The chain combines TRBV5-1 with TRBJ2-1, with a possible D match to TRBD1 (6 bases). Germline assignment: CDR1 SGHRS and CDR2 YFSETQ. The V end was cut by 2 bases, the J end by 3 bases, with 24 bases between. The CDR3 extends over 19 amino acids. The CDR3 loop reads CASSFAQGSAEFNYNEQFF. The CDR3 coding sequence is TGCGCCAGCAGCTTTGCGCAGGGGTCTGCCGAATTTAACTACAATGAGCAGTTCTTC.

The chain is built from TRBV11-2 and TRBJ1-1; D remains ambiguous. Trimming cost V 0 bases and J 1 base, with 9 bases left between them. The CDR3 length is 15 residues. Germline CDR1 reads SGHAT; CDR2 reads FQNNGV. The CDR3 region has the DNA TGTGCCAGCAGCTTAGAACCAGGCCAGAACACTGAAGCTTTCTTT. Residues: CASSLEPGQNTEAFF. The full variable domain, rest sourced from reference TRBV11-2 and TRBJ1-1, is EAGVAQSPRYKIIEKRQSVAFWCNPISGHATLYWYQQILGQGPKLLIQFQNNGVVDDSQLPKDRFSAERLKGVDSTLKIQPAKLEDSAVYLCASSLEPGQNTEAFFGQGTRLTVV.

A remark on this clone: Different DNA sequences within this sample yield the same CDR3. The CDR3 DNA follows: TGTGCCAGTAGCCCGGGGACAGGAGCCTACGAGCAGTACTTC. It specifies CASSPGTGAYEQYF. The chain recombines TRBV19 with TRBJ2-7; 8 bases are a match to TRBD1. With 6 bases clipped from V and 2 bases from J, the junction kept 6 bases outside the gene matches. CDR3 length: 14 amino acids. CDR1 and CDR2 from the germline V gene are LNHDA and SQIVND (reference sequence).

The chain carries TRBV2 and TRBJ2-1; D may be TRBD2 (5 bases). V was cut by 1 base and J by 7 bases, with 11 bases left in between. The V gene's germline CDR1 is SNHLY and CDR2 FYNNEI. The CDR3 extends over 14 amino acids. The CDR3 nucleotides read TGTGCCAGCAGTGAAGGGCGATCGGGAAATGAGCAGTTCTTC. Residues: CASSEGRSGNEQFF. Full variable domain (outside the CDR3, taken from reference TRBV2 and TRBJ2-1): EPEVTQTPSHQVTQMGQEVILRCVPISNHLYFYWYRQILGQKVEFLVSFYNNEISEKSEIFDDQFSVERPDGSNFTLKIRSTKLEDSAMYFCASSEGRSGNEQFFGPGTRLTVL.